This T cell receptor (beta chain) was captured by sequencing in a study of PD-1 blockade in mismatch repair-deficient tumors. Study in general: Enrolled about 2013-2016, patients had progressing, pretreated mismatch repair-deficient cancers of 11 to 13 types. Study-level points and caveats: Tumor-resident clones, often absent from pretreatment blood, expanded after pembrolizumab and then contracted.

Sequencing was performed with immunoSEQ multiplex PCR; in TCRdb, only in-frame clones are kept and a portion is missing. The sample consists of tens of thousands of clones, roughly 83% of them appearing once. All patients were mismatch repair deficient, assessed by either PCR or immunohistochemistry. TCR sequencing covered a few patients who responded to pembrolizumab. With 4 bases removed from V and 5 bases from J, the gap between germline ends came to 20 bases. The CDR3 length is 16 residues. Germline V gene data show CDR1 as SGHKS and CDR2 as YYEKEE (reference sequence). Remarks on this clone: Antigen: not known.

The input for sequencing was peripheral blood, taken 4 weeks after starting pembrolizumab. The J gene is TRBJ2-3, the V gene TRBV5-5; D is unclear. This receptor was identified in an adult with mismatch repair-deficient cancer. This chain's CDR3 is CASSPTSGRPKDTQYF. The CDR3 region has the DNA TGTGCCAGCAGCCCTACCTCCGGGCGACCCAAAGATACGCAGTATTTT.